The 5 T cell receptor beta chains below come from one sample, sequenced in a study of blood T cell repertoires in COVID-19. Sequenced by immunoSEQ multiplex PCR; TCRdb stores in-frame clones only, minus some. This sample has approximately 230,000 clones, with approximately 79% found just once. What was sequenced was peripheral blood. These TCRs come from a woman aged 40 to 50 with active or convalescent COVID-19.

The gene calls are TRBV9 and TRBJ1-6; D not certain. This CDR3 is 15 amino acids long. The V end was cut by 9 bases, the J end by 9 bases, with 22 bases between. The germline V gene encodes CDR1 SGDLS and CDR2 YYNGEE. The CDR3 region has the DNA TGTGCCACCATCGTGGTGAACCCGGTTTGTTCACCCCTCCACTTT. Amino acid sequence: CATIVVNPVCSPLHF.

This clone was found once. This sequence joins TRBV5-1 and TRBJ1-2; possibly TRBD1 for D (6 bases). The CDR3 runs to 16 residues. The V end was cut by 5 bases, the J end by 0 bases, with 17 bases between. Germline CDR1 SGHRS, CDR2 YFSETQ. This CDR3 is CASSYGGDTSNYGYTF. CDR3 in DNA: TGCGCCAGCAGTTACGGGGGGGACACCTCTAACTATGGCTACACCTTC.

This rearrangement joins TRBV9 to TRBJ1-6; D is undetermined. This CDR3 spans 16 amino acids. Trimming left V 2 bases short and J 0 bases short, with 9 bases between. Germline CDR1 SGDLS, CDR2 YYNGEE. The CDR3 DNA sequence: TGTGCCAGCAGCGTCTCTCCTAGCTCCTATAATTCACCCCTCCACTTT. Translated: CASSVSPSSYNSPLHF.

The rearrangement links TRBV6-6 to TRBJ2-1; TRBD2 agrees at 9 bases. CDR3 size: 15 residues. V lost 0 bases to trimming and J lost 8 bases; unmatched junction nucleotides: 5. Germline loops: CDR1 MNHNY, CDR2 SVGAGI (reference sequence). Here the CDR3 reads CASSYSAGGPDEQFF. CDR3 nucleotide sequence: TGTGCCAGCAGTTACTCTGCGGGGGGGCCCGATGAGCAGTTCTTC.

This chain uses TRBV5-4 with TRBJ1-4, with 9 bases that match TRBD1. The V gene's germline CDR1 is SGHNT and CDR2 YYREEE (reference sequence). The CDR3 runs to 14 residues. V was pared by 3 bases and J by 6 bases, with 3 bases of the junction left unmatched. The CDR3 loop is CASSYTGGDEKLFF. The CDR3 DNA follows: TGTGCCAGCAGCTACACAGGGGGCGATGAAAAACTGTTTTTT.